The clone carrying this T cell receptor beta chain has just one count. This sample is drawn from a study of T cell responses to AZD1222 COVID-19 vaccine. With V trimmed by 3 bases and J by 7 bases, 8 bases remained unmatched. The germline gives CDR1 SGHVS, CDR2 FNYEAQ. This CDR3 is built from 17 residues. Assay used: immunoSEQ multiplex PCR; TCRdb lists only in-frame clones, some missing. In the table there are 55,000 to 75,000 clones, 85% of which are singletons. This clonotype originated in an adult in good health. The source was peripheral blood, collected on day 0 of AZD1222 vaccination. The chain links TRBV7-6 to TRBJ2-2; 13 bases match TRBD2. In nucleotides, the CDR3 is TGTGCCAGCAGCTTTTGGACTAGCGGGAGTTTGGGCGGGGAGCTGTTTTTT. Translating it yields CASSFWTSGSLGGELFF.